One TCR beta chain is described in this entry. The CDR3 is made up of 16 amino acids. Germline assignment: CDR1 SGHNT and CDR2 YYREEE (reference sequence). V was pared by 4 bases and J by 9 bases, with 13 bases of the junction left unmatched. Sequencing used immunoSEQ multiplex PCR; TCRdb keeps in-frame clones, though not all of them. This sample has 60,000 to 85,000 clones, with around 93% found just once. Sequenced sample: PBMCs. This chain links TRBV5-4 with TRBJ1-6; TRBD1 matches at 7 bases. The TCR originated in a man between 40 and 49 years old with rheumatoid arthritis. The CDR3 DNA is TGTGCCAGCAGCCAAAAGACAGGGAGTATCATTTCACCCCTCCACTTT. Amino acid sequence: CASSQKTGSIISPLHF.